The T cell receptor beta chain described here comes from a study of neurological immune-mediated disorders. This clonotype occurred many times. V shed 8 bases, J shed 0 bases, and the junction held 10 bases outside the gene matches. Germline-derived CDR1 and CDR2 are MDHEN and SYDVKM. The CDR3 sequence is 16 residues long. TCRdb reanalysed the 5' RACE reads using MiXCR and keeps one entry per CDR3 protein. The sample shows 85,000 to 100,000 distinct CDR3 sequences, 3.5% of them seen only once. The specimen was PBMCs. The clonotype originates from a woman younger than 30 with multiple sclerosis. The chain combines TRBV28 with TRBJ1-5; 7 positions agree with TRBD1. The CDR3 region has the DNA TGTGCCAGCGCCCCCCCACAGGGGAATAGCAATCAGCCCCAGCATTTT. Translated, it gives CASAPPQGNSNQPQHF.